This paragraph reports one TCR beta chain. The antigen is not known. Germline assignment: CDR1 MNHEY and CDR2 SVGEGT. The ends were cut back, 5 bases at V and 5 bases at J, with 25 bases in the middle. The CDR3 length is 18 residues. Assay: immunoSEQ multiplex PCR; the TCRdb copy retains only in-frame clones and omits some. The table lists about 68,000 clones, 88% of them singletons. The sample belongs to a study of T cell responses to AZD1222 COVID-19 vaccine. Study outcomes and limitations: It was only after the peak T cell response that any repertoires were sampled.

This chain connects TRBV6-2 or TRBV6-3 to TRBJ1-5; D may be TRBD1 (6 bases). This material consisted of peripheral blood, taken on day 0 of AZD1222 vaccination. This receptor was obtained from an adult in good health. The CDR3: CASSTGLGRGDVDQPQHF. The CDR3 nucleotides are TGTGCCAGCAGTACCGGTCTAGGGAGGGGGGATGTCGATCAGCCCCAGCATTTT.